The T cell receptor beta chain under discussion was sequenced for a study of cytotoxic CD8 clonotypes in ibrutinib-treated CLL. CDR3 size: 17 residues. Germline CDR1 KGHSH, CDR2 LQKENI. With 0 bases clipped from V and 4 bases from J, the junction kept 0 bases outside the gene matches. The source of roughly 2.1 micrograms of genomic DNA for TCR beta libraries was cryopreserved PBMCs. Broader study findings: At the start, clonality exceeded age-matched healthy donors and followed circulating CD8+ T-cell counts.

Investigators sought sequencing depths of between 1 in 200,000 and 1 in 1 million T cells. Only in-frame clones appear in the TCRdb table, and some are missing; sequencing was by immunoSEQ multiplex PCR. Counted here are 110,000 to 150,000 clones, around 76% occurring once; the ten biggest clones make up 5.1%. A note on this clone: Antigen unknown.

Sequenced material: PBMCs, taken after 24 months of ibrutinib treatment. The sequence was collected from a human donor with chronic lymphocytic leukemia. The chain joins TRBV18 to TRBJ2-2; 15 nucleotides align to TRBD2. CDR3 DNA sequence: TGTGCCAGCTCACCACCGGGACTAGCGGGAGGCACCGGGGAGCTGTTTTTT. Its protein is CASSPPGLAGGTGELFF.